Included here is one TCR beta chain sequence, with context. What it binds is not known. Here immunoSEQ multiplex PCR was the method, and the copy in TCRdb shows in-frame clones only, minus some. The top ten clones hold approximately 1% of a sample with approximately 220,000 clones, around 93% of them seen once. Trimming took off 2 bases at V and 5 bases at J, with 5 bases between the two ends. Germline CDR1 is SGHDT and CDR2 is YYEEEE. The CDR3 contains 12 residues. This record belongs to a study of T cell responses to AZD1222 COVID-19 vaccine. The study, taken as a whole, reports: Donors skewed white British and female; clonal diversity was possibly underestimated. Only six AZD1222 recipients tested seropositive at baseline. The repertoires were collected only after the peak T cell response.

The specimen was peripheral blood, collected on day 0 of MenACWY control vaccination. This chain links TRBV5-6 with TRBJ2-1; D is unresolved. The clonotype comes from an adult in good health. CDR3: CASSLGNNEQFF. The CDR3 DNA reads TGTGCCAGCAGCTTAGGGAACAATGAGCAGTTCTTC. Looking up the rest from reference TRBV5-6 and TRBJ2-1 gives the full variable domain: DAGVTQSPTHLIKTRGQQVTLRCSPKSGHDTVSWYQQALGQGPQFIFQYYEEEERQRGNFPDRFSGHQFPNYSSELNVNALLLGDSALYLCASSLGNNEQFFGPGTRLTVL.